This TCR beta chain was recorded in a study of blood T cell repertoires in COVID-19. Regarding this clone: This sample includes further DNA sequences coding for the same CDR3.

Using immunoSEQ multiplex PCR, the repertoire was profiled, and TCRdb retains in-frame clones only, with some absent. The sample holds under 300,000 clones, around 89% seen once. Individuals drawn from under 30 US areas were roughly 18 to 95 years old. Cohort 3 recovered donors had two negative PCRs, clearance, or symptom resolution. The V gene's germline CDR1 is SGHNT and CDR2 YENEEA. The CDR3 is 15 amino acids. The V and J ends lost 0 bases and 5 bases respectively, with 12 bases between them. The clonotype was recovered from a woman aged 45-60 years who had recovered from COVID-19. V usage is TRBV11-3 and J usage is TRBJ2-3; a possible D gene is TRBD2 (7 bases). Sequences were obtained from PBMCs or T cells enriched from blood (not recorded which). This CDR3 is CASSLEGGRGDTQYF. CDR3 bases: TGTGCCAGCAGCTTAGAGGGGGGGCGAGGAGATACGCAGTATTTT.